This T cell receptor beta chain was documented in a study of blood T cell repertoires in COVID-19. Study overall: COVID-19 samples, acute and convalescent, were from the United States, Italy and Spain.

The CDR3 consists of 16 residues. V dropped 0 bases and J dropped 4 bases, with 15 bases sitting between them. Germline values: CDR1 SSHAT, CDR2 FNYEAQ (reference sequence). The repertoire was sequenced with immunoSEQ multiplex PCR; TCRdb's copy has only in-frame clones and lacks some. Altogether 150,000 to 200,000 clones are present, roughly 77% being singletons, with the ten largest covering less than 7%. The genes are TRBV7-7 and TRBJ1-1; no clear D. The TCR was taken from a woman aged 40-49 years with COVID-19, enrolled during active disease. Input material: peripheral blood. The CDR3 sequence: CASSLALGDKGTEAFF. The CDR3 DNA is TGTGCCAGCAGCTTAGCGCTCGGGGATAAGGGCACTGAAGCTTTCTTT. The full variable domain, completed using reference TRBV7-7 and TRBJ1-1, is GAGVSQSPRYKVTKRGQDVTLRCDPISSHATLYWYQQALGQGPEFLTYFNYEAQPDKSGLPSDRFSAERPEGSISTLTIQRTEQRDSAMYRCASSLALGDKGTEAFFGQGTRLTVV.